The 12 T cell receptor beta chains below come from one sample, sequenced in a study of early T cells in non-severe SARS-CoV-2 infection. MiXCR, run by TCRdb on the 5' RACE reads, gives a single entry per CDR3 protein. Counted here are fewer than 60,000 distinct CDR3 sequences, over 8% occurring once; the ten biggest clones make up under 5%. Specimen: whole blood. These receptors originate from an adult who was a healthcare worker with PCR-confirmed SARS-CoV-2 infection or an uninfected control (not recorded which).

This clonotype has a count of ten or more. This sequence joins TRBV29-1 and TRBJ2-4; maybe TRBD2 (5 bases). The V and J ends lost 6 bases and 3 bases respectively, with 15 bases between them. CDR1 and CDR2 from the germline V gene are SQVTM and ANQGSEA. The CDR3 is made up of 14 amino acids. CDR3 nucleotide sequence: TGCAGCGTCGATGACGGGGAAGGCAAAAACATTCAGTACTTC. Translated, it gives CSVDDGEGKNIQYF.

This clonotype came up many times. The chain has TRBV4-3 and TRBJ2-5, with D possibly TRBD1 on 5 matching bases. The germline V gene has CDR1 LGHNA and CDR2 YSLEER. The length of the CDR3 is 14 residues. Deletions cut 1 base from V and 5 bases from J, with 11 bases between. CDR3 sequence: CASSQVRQSETQYF. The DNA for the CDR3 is TGCGCCAGCAGCCAAGTTCGACAGTCCGAGACCCAGTACTTC.

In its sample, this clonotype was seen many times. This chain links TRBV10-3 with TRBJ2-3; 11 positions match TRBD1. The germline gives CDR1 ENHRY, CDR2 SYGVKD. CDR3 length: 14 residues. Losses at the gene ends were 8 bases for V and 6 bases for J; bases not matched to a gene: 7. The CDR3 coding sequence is TGTGCCATCTCTCCGGACAGGGGGCCTGATACGCAGTATTTT. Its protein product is CAISPDRGPDTQYF.

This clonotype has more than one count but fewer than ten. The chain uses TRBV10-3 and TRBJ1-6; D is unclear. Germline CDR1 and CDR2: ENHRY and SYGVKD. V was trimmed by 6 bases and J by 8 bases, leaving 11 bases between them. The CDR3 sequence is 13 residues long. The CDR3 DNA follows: TGTGCCATCAGACCCGCGGAGGATTCACCCCTCCACTTT. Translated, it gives CAIRPAEDSPLHF.

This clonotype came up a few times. Here the CDR3 reads CASSPQGGAEAFF. CDR3 sequence (DNA): TGTGCCAGCAGCCCCCAGGGGGGGGCTGAAGCTTTCTTT. J is TRBJ1-1 and V is TRBV6-6; 7 bases match TRBD1. Germline CDR1 and CDR2: MNHNY and SVGAGI (reference sequence). With V trimmed by 6 bases and J by 6 bases, 7 bases remained unmatched. The CDR3 has 13 amino acids.

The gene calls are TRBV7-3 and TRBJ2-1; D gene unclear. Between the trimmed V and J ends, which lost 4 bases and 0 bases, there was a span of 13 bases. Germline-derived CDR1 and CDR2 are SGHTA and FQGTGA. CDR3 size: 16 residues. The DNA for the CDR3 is TGTGCCAGCAGCTCTACACTGGTTAGCTCCTACAATGAGCAGTTCTTC. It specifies CASSSTLVSSYNEQFF.

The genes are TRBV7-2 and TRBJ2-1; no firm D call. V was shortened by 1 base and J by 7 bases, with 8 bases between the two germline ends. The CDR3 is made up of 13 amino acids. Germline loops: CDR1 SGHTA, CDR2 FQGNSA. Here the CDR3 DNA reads TGTACCAGCAGCTTAGGTCTAATTAATGAGCAGTTCTTC. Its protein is CTSSLGLINEQFF.

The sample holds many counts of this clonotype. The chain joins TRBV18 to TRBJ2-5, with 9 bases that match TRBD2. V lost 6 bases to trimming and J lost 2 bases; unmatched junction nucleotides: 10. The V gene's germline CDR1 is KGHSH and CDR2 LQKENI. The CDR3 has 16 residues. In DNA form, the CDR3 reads TGTGCCAGCTCGCCGGCCCTAGCGGGGCTACAAGAGACCCAGTACTTC. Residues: CASSPALAGLQETQYF.

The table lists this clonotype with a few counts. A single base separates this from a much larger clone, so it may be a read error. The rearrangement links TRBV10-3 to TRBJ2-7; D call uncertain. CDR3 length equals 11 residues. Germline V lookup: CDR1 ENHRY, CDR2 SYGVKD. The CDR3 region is CTISVRDEQYF. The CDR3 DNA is TGTACCATCAGTGTTAGGGACGAGCAGTACTTC.

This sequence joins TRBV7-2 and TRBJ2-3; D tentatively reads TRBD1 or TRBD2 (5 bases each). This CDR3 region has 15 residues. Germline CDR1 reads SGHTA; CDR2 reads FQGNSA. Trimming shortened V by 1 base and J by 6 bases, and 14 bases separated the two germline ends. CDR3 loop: CASSLEGREMDTQYF. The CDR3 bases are TGTGCCAGCAGCTTAGAAGGCAGGGAGATGGATACGCAGTATTTT.

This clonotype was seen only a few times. The CDR3 sequence: CASSYPLAGGYNEQFF. The DNA for the CDR3 is TGTGCCAGCAGTTACCCACTAGCGGGAGGGTACAATGAGCAGTTCTTC. The chain couples TRBV6-2 or TRBV6-3 to TRBJ2-1; 13 nucleotides agree with TRBD2. Germline loops: CDR1 MNHEY, CDR2 SVGEGT. J lost 4 bases, V lost 2 bases, and 2 bases had no gene match. The CDR3 runs 16 residues.

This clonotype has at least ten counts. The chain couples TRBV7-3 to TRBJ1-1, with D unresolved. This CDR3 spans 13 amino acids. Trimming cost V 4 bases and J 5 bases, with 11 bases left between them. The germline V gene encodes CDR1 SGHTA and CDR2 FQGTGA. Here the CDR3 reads CASSSPGGTEAFF. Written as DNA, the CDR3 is TGTGCCAGCAGCTCTCCGGGCGGGACTGAAGCTTTCTTT.